These 27 T cell receptor beta chains originate from one sample sequenced in a study of blood T cells in healthy people across ages. With a J-beta primer mix and a sample-barcoded 5' primer, a second PCR ran roughly 6 to 12 cycles. Each CDR3 protein gets one entry after TCRdb re-called the 5' RACE reads with MiXCR. Of roughly 800,000 distinct CDR3 sequences in the sample, around 25% were seen once. This sample was also put to use in a study of T cells of mothers and their children.

The sequencing sample was made of blood. Source of these receptors: a boy aged 5-17 years in good health.

This chain joins TRBV20-1 and TRBJ2-3; 14 bases map to TRBD2. The CDR3 length is 16 residues. CDR1 is DFQATT, CDR2 SNEGSKA, per germline (reference sequence). Germline trimming cut 3 bases from V and 2 bases from J; bases unmatched to any gene: 4. In DNA form, the CDR3 reads TGCAGTGCTAGGGGACTAGCGGGGGCCCACACAGATACGCAGTATTTT. Protein sequence: CSARGLAGAHTDTQYF.

A few counts support this clonotype. J is TRBJ2-5 and V is TRBV9; 7 bases fit TRBD1. The germline V gene has CDR1 SGDLS and CDR2 YYNGEE. Trimming at V came to 0 bases and at J to 5 bases, leaving 10 bases not matched to a gene. This CDR3 spans 16 amino acids. The DNA of the CDR3 is TGTGCCAGCAGCGTAGCTCCCGGACAGGCTCGGGAGACCCAGTACTTC. Translating it yields CASSVAPGQARETQYF. The full variable domain, with the rest looked up from reference TRBV9 and TRBJ2-5, is DSGVTQTPKHLITATGQRVTLRCSPRSGDLSVYWYQQSLDQGLQFLIQYYNGEERAKGNILERFSAQQFPDLHSELNLSSLELGDSALYFCASSVAPGQARETQYFGPGTRLLVL.

DNA of the CDR3: TGTGCCAGCAGTAGACAGGGGGTCCCTGAAGCTTTCTTT. Its translation is CASSRQGVPEAFF. V gene TRBV6-4 combines with J gene TRBJ1-1; TRBD1 matches 9 bases. Trimming at V came to 5 bases and at J to 6 bases, leaving 4 bases not matched to a gene. This CDR3 region has 13 residues. Germline values: CDR1 MRHNA, CDR2 SNTAGT.

This clonotype showed up just a few times. The chain links TRBV4-3 to TRBJ2-6; 7 nucleotides line up with TRBD1. Germline loops: CDR1 LGHNA, CDR2 YSLEER. J was trimmed by 0 bases and V by 4 bases; bases with no gene match: 15. The CDR3 is 20 residues long. This CDR3 is CASSPKVLATGSSGANVLTF. CDR3 in DNA: TGCGCCAGCAGCCCAAAAGTACTCGCGACAGGGAGCTCTGGGGCCAACGTCCTGACTTTC.

This clonotype has just a few counts. The chain links TRBV29-1 to TRBJ1-2, with a tentative D call TRBD1 (5 bases). Germline lookup yields CDR1 SQVTM and CDR2 ANQGSEA. The V end was cut by 0 bases, the J end by 5 bases, with 16 bases between. The CDR3 sequence is 15 residues long. This CDR3 reads CSVEESLRGKYGYTF. The CDR3 DNA reads as TGCAGCGTTGAAGAATCGTTGAGGGGCAAGTATGGCTACACCTTC.

This clonotype has a handful of counts. This sequence joins TRBV15 and TRBJ2-5; TRBD2 matches 10 bases. CDR3 length equals 16 residues. Germline V CDR1 and CDR2: LNHNV, YYDKDF (reference sequence). Trimming took 5 bases from V and 6 from J; bases not matched to a gene: 12. This CDR3 is CATSLHPSGSIKTQYF. The CDR3 DNA sequence: TGTGCCACCAGCCTCCACCCTAGCGGGAGTATAAAGACCCAGTACTTC.

This clonotype was detected only a few times. The chain has TRBV28 and TRBJ2-7, with D possibly matching TRBD1 (5 bases). V was cut by 3 bases and J by 0 bases, with 24 bases left in between. This CDR3 region has 19 residues. Per the germline V gene, CDR1 is MDHEN and CDR2 is SYDVKM. Here the CDR3 reads CASSFRLYVRDSLSYEQYF. The CDR3 region has the DNA TGTGCCAGCAGTTTCCGACTTTACGTCCGTGACAGCCTCTCCTACGAGCAGTACTTC.

This clonotype showed up many times. The chain carries TRBV4-2 and TRBJ2-1, with D unresolved. The V end lost 1 base, the J end lost 10 bases, and 8 bases lay between the germline ends. The CDR3 is made up of 12 amino acids. Looked up from germline, CDR1 is LGHNA and CDR2 is YNFKEQ. The CDR3 reads CASSQVGGEQFF. CDR3 sequence (DNA): TGTGCCAGCAGCCAAGTCGGCGGCGAGCAGTTCTTC.

This clonotype was detected only a few times. J is TRBJ2-5 and V is TRBV9, with 9 bases identical to TRBD2. CDR3 size: 14 residues. V shed 5 bases, J shed 5 bases, and the junction held 7 bases outside the gene matches. Germline CDR1 is SGDLS and CDR2 is YYNGEE. The CDR3 bases are TGTGCCAGCAGTCGAAATAGCGGGGGCGAGACCCAGTACTTC. Translation gives CASSRNSGGETQYF.

The V call is TRBV20-1, the J call TRBJ2-2; perhaps TRBD2 as D (7 bases). CDR1 is DFQATT, CDR2 SNEGSKA, per germline (reference sequence). CDR3 length: 16 amino acids. Between the trimmed V and J ends, which lost 0 bases and 1 base, there was a span of 12 bases. The CDR3 nucleotides read TGCAGTGCTAGAGACTGGGGGGGCCAGAACACCGGGGAGCTGTTTTTT. Translation: CSARDWGGQNTGELFF.

Only a few counts were recorded for this clonotype. The CDR3 sequence is CASSLPPRGPDTQYF. The DNA of the CDR3 is TGTGCCAGCAGTTTACCTCCTAGGGGCCCAGATACGCAGTATTTT. The chain combines TRBV12-3 or TRBV12-4 with TRBJ2-3, with D maybe TRBD1 (5 bases). The CDR3 consists of 15 residues. Trimming removed 2 bases from V and 4 bases from J, with 13 bases in between.

The gene calls are TRBV6-5 and TRBJ2-5, with a possible D match to TRBD1 (5 bases). This CDR3 has 17 amino acids. The V end lost 0 bases, the J end lost 4 bases, and 18 bases lay between the germline ends. Germline loops: CDR1 MNHEY, CDR2 SVGAGI. CDR3 sequence: CASSYSFRGRVGETQYF. DNA for the CDR3: TGTGCCAGCAGTTACTCGTTTCGCGGCAGGGTGGGAGAGACCCAGTACTTC.

This clonotype was recorded a few times. This sequence joins TRBV12-3 or TRBV12-4 and TRBJ2-1; D is uncertain. This CDR3 is 17 amino acids long. Trimming took off 5 bases at V and 0 bases at J, with 17 bases between the two ends. DNA of the CDR3: TGTGCCAGCAGTCCCCTATCCAGCACAAGCTCCTACAATGAGCAGTTCTTC. Its protein product is CASSPLSSTSSYNEQFF.

This clonotype was picked up a small number of times. J is TRBJ2-3 and V is TRBV12-3 or TRBV12-4, with D perhaps assigned TRBD1 or TRBD2 (6 bases each). The V and J ends lost 6 bases and 1 base respectively, with 14 bases between them. CDR3 size: 15 residues. The DNA of the CDR3 is TGTGCCAGCAGCTCTAGGGGGGTTGGCACAGATACGCAGTATTTT. This gives the protein CASSSRGVGTDTQYF.

The rearrangement joins TRBV12-3 or TRBV12-4 to TRBJ2-3, with D perhaps TRBD2 (5 bases). The CDR3 extends over 15 amino acids. The ends were cut back, 6 bases at V and 1 base at J, with 14 bases in the middle. The CDR3 sequence: CASSRLTVGTDTQYF. Written as DNA, the CDR3 is TGTGCCAGCAGCCGACTAACGGTGGGCACAGATACGCAGTATTTT.

Only a few counts were recorded for this clonotype. The rearrangement links TRBV6-6 to TRBJ1-5, with 8 bases aligning to TRBD1. Germline V CDR1 and CDR2: MNHNY, SVGAGI (reference sequence). This CDR3 comprises 14 residues. With 5 bases clipped from V and 3 bases from J, the junction kept 3 bases outside the gene matches. In DNA form, the CDR3 reads TGTGCCAGCAGTCCGACAGGGGCCAATCAGCCCCAGCATTTT. The encoded protein is CASSPTGANQPQHF.

This clonotype came up many times. The genes are TRBV4-3 and TRBJ2-5; no clear D. The J call is in doubt because the DNA end fits TRBJ2-1 better. Germline-derived CDR1 and CDR2 are LGHNA and YSLEER. This CDR3 spans 14 amino acids. The CDR3 coding sequence is TGCGCCAGCAGCCAAGATAGCAGACCCCACGAGCAGTTCTTC. Translation gives CASSQDSRPHEQFF.

This chain connects TRBV10-3 to TRBJ2-7; 9 nucleotides agree with TRBD1. The DNA end lines up better with TRBJ2-5; the J call may be wrong. CDR1 is ENHRY and CDR2 is SYGVKD in the germline V gene. CDR3 size: 15 residues. DNA of the CDR3: TGTGCCATCAGACCCGGGACAGGGAAGCAAGAGACCCAGTACTTC. Residues: CAIRPGTGKQETQYF.

The chain has TRBV28 and TRBJ1-5; no definite D call. CDR3 length: 14 residues. CDR1 and CDR2 (germline): MDHEN, SYDVKM. Trimming removed 3 bases at V and 3 bases at J, with 9 bases between. Here the CDR3 DNA reads TGTGCCAGCAGTTTTGAAGGGAACAATCAGCCCCAGCATTTT. This sequence encodes CASSFEGNNQPQHF.

The chain couples TRBV27 to TRBJ1-5, with 8 bases matching TRBD1. The CDR3 is 18 residues long. After removal of 5 bases from V and 4 bases from J, the junction contained 16 bases not matched to a gene. Germline V gene sequence: CDR1 MNHEY, CDR2 SMNVEV (reference sequence). The CDR3 DNA reads as TGTGCCAGCAGTCATACCGGGACAGGAGGTCTAGGTAATCAGCCCCAGCATTTT. The encoded protein is CASSHTGTGGLGNQPQHF.

This clonotype was found a few times. The chain recombines TRBV7-3 with TRBJ2-5, with TRBD2 matching 9 bases. V trimming: 6 bases; J trimming: 2 bases; junction bases outside the gene matches: 7. The length of the CDR3 is 15 residues. Germline CDR1 is SGHTA and CDR2 is FQGTGA. CDR3 in amino acids: CASSTAGGSQETQYF. The CDR3 DNA is TGTGCCAGCAGTACAGCGGGAGGTTCACAAGAGACCCAGTACTTC.

Ten or more counts support this clonotype. At one end the junction does not follow the germline gene, possibly because of a read error. This chain connects TRBV12-3 or TRBV12-4 to TRBJ2-7; either TRBD1 or TRBD2 may supply D (6 bases each). The CDR3 length is 14 residues. Written as DNA, the CDR3 is TGTGCCAGCAGCTTAGGGGGGAGCTCCTACGAGCAGTACTTC. It yields the protein CASSLGGSSYEQYF.

This rearrangement joins TRBV15 to TRBJ2-5; 8 bases agree with TRBD1. Looked up from germline, CDR1 is LNHNV and CDR2 is YYDKDF (reference sequence). This CDR3 comprises 15 residues. V gave up 5 bases and J gave up 5 bases; unmatched junction bases: 10. In DNA, the CDR3 is TGTGCCACCAGCGCTGGACAGGGCCTTAAGGAGACCCAGTACTTC. Its translation is CATSAGQGLKETQYF.

The chain is built from TRBV20-1 and TRBJ2-5, with TRBD2 matching 7 bases. V shed 3 bases, J shed 5 bases, and the junction held 3 bases outside the gene matches. Looked up from germline, CDR1 is DFQATT and CDR2 is SNEGSKA (reference sequence). The CDR3 has 12 residues. The CDR3 is CSARLGGETQYF. The CDR3 region has the DNA TGCAGTGCTAGGCTGGGGGGGGAGACCCAGTACTTC.

The chain is built from TRBV12-5 and TRBJ1-5; 8 bases are shared with TRBD1. CDR3 size: 16 residues. The junction had 5 bases not matched to a gene; V was cut back by 2 bases and J by 2 bases. The V gene's germline CDR1 is LGHNT and CDR2 FRNRAP. The DNA for the CDR3 is TGTGCTAGTGGTTTGTCAGGGGGCTACGGCAATCAGCCCCAGCATTTT. Amino acids: CASGLSGGYGNQPQHF.

In DNA form, the CDR3 reads TGTGCCACCAGTGACCCCCCGTTAGGGGGGGGCTTAGAGACCCAGTACTTC. It is translated as CATSDPPLGGGLETQYF. The chain couples TRBV24-1 to TRBJ2-5, with a tentative D call TRBD2 (7 bases). This CDR3 is built from 17 residues. Germline V gives CDR1 KGHDR, CDR2 SFDVKD. The V end was cut by 4 bases, the J end by 4 bases, with 21 bases between.

This clonotype has only a few counts. DNA of the CDR3: TGTGCCAGCAGCTGGAGAGACAAAGGGGACGAGCAGTACTTC. Its translation: CASSWRDKGDEQYF. The chain has TRBV13 and TRBJ2-5, with a possible D match to TRBD1 (5 bases). The end of the DNA is better explained by TRBJ2-7, so the J call may be wrong. CDR1 is PRHDT and CDR2 is FYEKMQ in the germline V gene (reference sequence). The CDR3 sequence is 14 residues long.